A single sample is the source of the 9 T cell receptor beta chains below, sequenced in a study of blood T cell repertoires in COVID-19. Generated by immunoSEQ multiplex PCR, the TCRdb table keeps only in-frame clones and is missing some. Here the sample spans some 150,000 clones, approximately 85% being singletons. Sequenced material: peripheral blood. The receptors were sampled from a man between 60 and 75 years old who had recovered from COVID-19.

The chain is built from TRBV20-1 and TRBJ1-2; D may be TRBD1 (6 bases). The CDR3 has 13 amino acids. Germline CDR1 DFQATT, CDR2 SNEGSKA (reference sequence). The ends were cut back, 3 bases at V and 7 bases at J, with 15 bases in the middle. CDR3 residues: CSASTGRAAGYTF. In DNA, the CDR3 is TGCAGTGCTAGTACAGGGAGGGCGGCTGGCTACACCTTC.

This clone was seen a single time. This sequence joins TRBV11-2 and TRBJ2-1; 14 bases align to TRBD2. The CDR3 has 15 residues. CDR1 and CDR2 from the germline V gene are SGHAT and FQNNGV. V gave up 5 bases and J gave up 6 bases; unmatched junction bases: 3. CDR3 nucleotides: TGTGCCAGCAGCGGGGGACTAGCGGGGGTCAATGAGCAGTTCTTC. Amino acid sequence: CASSGGLAGVNEQFF. The entire variable domain, with the rest obtained from reference TRBV11-2 and TRBJ2-1, is as follows: EAGVAQSPRYKIIEKRQSVAFWCNPISGHATLYWYQQILGQGPKLLIQFQNNGVVDDSQLPKDRFSAERLKGVDSTLKIQPAKLEDSAVYLCASSGGLAGVNEQFFGPGTRLTVL.

The chain combines TRBV5-1 with TRBJ1-2; D gene uncertain. Trimming shortened V by 4 bases and J by 6 bases, and 10 bases separated the two germline ends. Germline V gives CDR1 SGHRS, CDR2 YFSETQ. The CDR3 sequence is 12 residues long. CDR3 amino acids: CASSVERNGYTF. The CDR3 DNA follows: TGCGCCAGCAGCGTAGAGAGGAATGGCTACACCTTC.

This clone was counted only a few times. The genes are TRBV30 and TRBJ2-7, with TRBD1 as a possible D gene (6 bases). Germline values: CDR1 GTSNPN, CDR2 SVGIG (reference sequence). This CDR3 has 14 amino acids. Trimming pared 3 bases from V and 6 bases from J, leaving 18 bases between. The CDR3 is CAWSPAGGGGEQYF. DNA of the CDR3: TGTGCCTGGAGCCCCGCCGGTGGGGGCGGCGAGCAGTACTTC.

The gene calls are TRBV9 and TRBJ2-7; D might be TRBD1 (5 bases). The CDR3 runs to 15 residues. Trimming pared 2 bases from V and 3 bases from J, leaving 15 bases between. Germline CDR1 SGDLS, CDR2 YYNGEE. This chain's CDR3 is CASSVQGSAIYEQYF. In nucleotides, the CDR3 is TGTGCCAGCAGCGTCCAGGGTTCAGCTATCTACGAGCAGTACTTC.

The chain joins TRBV9 to TRBJ2-5, with D possibly TRBD1 on 5 matching bases. V lost 5 bases to trimming and J lost 2 bases, with 13 bases between them. This CDR3 spans 14 amino acids. CDR1 and CDR2 (germline): SGDLS, YYNGEE. CDR3 protein: CASSKSGAQETQYF. CDR3 nucleotides: TGTGCCAGCAGTAAATCTGGGGCTCAAGAGACCCAGTACTTC.

The chain combines TRBV11-2 with TRBJ1-4; D possibly corresponds to TRBD1 (5 bases). Germline loops: CDR1 SGHAT, CDR2 FQNNGV. CDR3 length: 17 residues. Between the trimmed V and J ends, which lost 5 bases and 6 bases, there was a span of 22 bases. CDR3 nucleotides: TGTGCCAGCAGCAAAGCCCAAGGTGGGGGGGTTTATGAAAAACTGTTTTTT. It yields the protein CASSKAQGGGVYEKLFF.

V usage is TRBV29-1 and J usage is TRBJ1-1, with TRBD1 matching 7 bases. Germline CDR1 is SQVTM and CDR2 is ANQGSEA. CDR3 size: 12 residues. V shed 8 bases, J shed 11 bases, and the junction held 14 bases outside the gene matches. The CDR3 protein is CSYKRAPGGAFF. The CDR3 nucleotides are TGCAGCTATAAACGCGCCCCAGGGGGGGCTTTCTTT.

The chain uses TRBV12-3 or TRBV12-4 and TRBJ1-5, with D unresolved. Trimming removed 6 bases from V and 9 bases from J, with 12 bases in between. CDR3 length: 12 residues. CDR3 in amino acids: CASRLQERPQHF. DNA for the CDR3: TGTGCCAGCAGACTTCAGGAACGGCCCCAGCATTTT.